The next 17 T cell receptor beta chains were all read from a single sample in a study of CD8 T cells in Susac syndrome. RNA amounts of about 0.45 to 1 ug underwent reverse transcription with random hexamers. Using its own MiXCR run on the immunoSEQ multiplex PCR reads, TCRdb lists one record per CDR3 protein. The sample carries approximately 120,000 distinct CDR3 sequences, 90% to 98% recorded once. The sequencing input was CD4+ T cells from PBMCs. All receptors come from a human donor in good health.

The chain joins TRBV3-1 to TRBJ1-5; perhaps TRBD1 as D (6 bases). This CDR3 has 14 residues. V was clipped by 4 bases and J by 4 bases, with 11 bases between them. Germline CDR1 is LGHDT and CDR2 is YNNKEL (reference sequence). The CDR3: CASSPSGTNQPQHF. In DNA form, the CDR3 reads TGTGCCAGCAGCCCATCCGGGACAAATCAGCCCCAGCATTTT.

V and J are TRBV19 and TRBJ2-2; D possibly corresponds to TRBD1 (6 bases). Trimming took 6 bases from V and 4 from J, leaving 21 bases between them. The CDR3 sequence is 17 residues long. Germline V gives CDR1 LNHDA, CDR2 SQIVND (reference sequence). CDR3 in amino acids: CASRPTGRITSTGELFF. DNA of the CDR3: TGTGCCAGTAGGCCTACAGGGAGAATTACGAGCACCGGGGAGCTGTTTTTT.

The chain is built from TRBV3-1 and TRBJ2-1; no definite D call. There are 13 residues in the CDR3. CDR1 and CDR2 (germline): LGHDT, YNNKEL (reference sequence). Trimming shortened V by 1 base and J by 4 bases, and 5 bases separated the two germline ends. The CDR3 sequence: CASSQGAYNEQFF. CDR3 DNA: TGTGCCAGCAGCCAAGGGGCGTACAATGAGCAGTTCTTC.

The rearrangement joins TRBV7-8 to TRBJ1-5; D unclear. V was trimmed by 1 base and J by 3 bases, leaving 4 bases between them. Germline V gene sequence: CDR1 SGHVS, CDR2 FQNEAQ. The CDR3 totals 13 residues. The CDR3 DNA follows: TGTGCCAGCAGCTTAGACCTCAATCAGCCCCAGCATTTT. Its translation: CASSLDLNQPQHF.

V and J are TRBV18 and TRBJ2-3; tentatively, D is TRBD1 (5 bases). The CDR3 has 15 residues. Deletions cut 1 base from V and 0 bases from J, with 8 bases between. Germline lookup yields CDR1 KGHSH and CDR2 LQKENI. The chain's CDR3 is CASSPQTASTDTQYF. The CDR3 DNA is TGTGCCAGCTCACCACAGACAGCTAGCACAGATACGCAGTATTTT.

This chain uses TRBV7-2 with TRBJ1-1; no clear D gene. Germline-derived CDR1 and CDR2 are SGHTA and FQGNSA. This CDR3 is built from 15 residues. Trimming removed 0 bases at V and 3 bases at J, with 11 bases between. CDR3 in amino acids: CASSLAETAYTEAFF. For the CDR3, the DNA is TGTGCCAGCAGCTTAGCCGAGACCGCCTACACTGAAGCTTTCTTT.

The rearrangement uses TRBV18 and TRBJ1-2; 9 nucleotides agree with TRBD1. This CDR3 is 14 amino acids long. Germline CDR1 is KGHSH and CDR2 is LQKENI. J was trimmed by 6 bases and V by 5 bases; bases with no gene match: 7. DNA for the CDR3: TGTGCCAGCTCAGTCGACAGGGGGTTGGATGGCTACACCTTC. It translates to CASSVDRGLDGYTF.

The chain recombines TRBV7-9 with TRBJ2-2; D gene uncertain. With 1 base removed from V and 4 bases from J, the gap between germline ends came to 10 bases. The CDR3 runs to 15 residues. Germline V gene lookup returns CDR1 SEHNR and CDR2 FQNEAQ (reference sequence). The CDR3 is CASSLVMGATGELFF. CDR3 nucleotides: TGTGCCAGCAGCTTAGTTATGGGTGCCACCGGGGAGCTGTTTTTT.

The V gene is TRBV4-1, the J gene TRBJ1-5; no clear D. Germline-derived CDR1 and CDR2 are MGHRA and YSYEKL. The ends were cut back, 0 bases at V and 5 bases at J, with 17 bases in the middle. The CDR3 sequence is 17 residues long. The CDR3: CASSQEGFRGGYQPQHF. The DNA for the CDR3 is TGCGCCAGCAGCCAAGAGGGGTTCCGGGGAGGGTATCAGCCCCAGCATTTT.

V usage is TRBV7-2 and J usage is TRBJ2-2, with 12 nucleotides matching TRBD2. The CDR3 is 17 amino acids. J lost 5 bases, V lost 5 bases, and 9 bases had no gene match. Germline V gives CDR1 SGHTA, CDR2 FQGNSA. The CDR3: CASSRRLAGVRTGELFF. In nucleotides, the CDR3 is TGTGCCAGCAGCAGAAGACTAGCGGGAGTTCGAACCGGGGAGCTGTTTTTT.

This sequence joins TRBV5-1 and TRBJ2-7; 7 nucleotides agree with TRBD2. Germline V gene lookup returns CDR1 SGHRS and CDR2 YFSETQ. The CDR3 has 15 amino acids. Germline trimming cut 3 bases from V and 2 bases from J; bases unmatched to any gene: 8. CDR3 region: CASSSGTTATYEQYF. As DNA, the CDR3 is TGCGCCAGCAGCTCGGGGACTACCGCCACCTACGAGCAGTACTTC.

This chain joins TRBV10-2 and TRBJ2-7; D is possibly TRBD2 (5 bases). The CDR3 sequence is 15 residues long. Germline V gene sequence: CDR1 WSHSY, CDR2 SAAADI. V was clipped by 6 bases and J by 0 bases, with 15 bases between them. The DNA of the CDR3 is TGCGCCAGCAGGTCGAGCGGCTCCTACTCCTACGAGCAGTACTTC. As protein: CASRSSGSYSYEQYF.

This chain joins TRBV12-3 or TRBV12-4 and TRBJ2-3; 7 bases are a match to TRBD1. The CDR3 sequence is 15 residues long. Losses at the gene ends were 5 bases for V and 3 bases for J; bases not matched to a gene: 8. For the CDR3, the DNA is TGTGCCAGCAGTCTGACAGGGAAGAGGACAGATACGCAGTATTTT. It specifies CASSLTGKRTDTQYF.

This clonotype was detected only once. The J gene is TRBJ2-7, the V gene TRBV29-1; 10 bases are a match to TRBD1. The CDR3 loop spans 12 amino acids. V shed 7 bases and J 6 bases; nucleotides not matched to a gene: 6. Germline CDR1 is SQVTM and CDR2 is ANQGSEA. Written as DNA, the CDR3 is TGCAGCGCGGGACAGGGGACGGGCGAGCAGTACTTC. Its protein is CSAGQGTGEQYF.

This chain links TRBV9 with TRBJ2-7; no clear D gene. The V end lost 4 bases, the J end lost 3 bases, and 17 bases lay between the germline ends. This CDR3 has 15 residues. In germline, CDR1 is SGDLS, CDR2 YYNGEE. The CDR3 reads CASSSGPDPFYEQYF. DNA for the CDR3: TGTGCCAGCAGCTCCGGGCCTGATCCCTTCTACGAGCAGTACTTC.

This clonotype has only one observation. V and J are TRBV4-1 and TRBJ1-1; a possible D gene is TRBD1 (5 bases). V lost 2 bases and J 3 bases, leaving 13 bases between the germline ends. The V gene's germline CDR1 is MGHRA and CDR2 YSYEKL. The CDR3 has 15 amino acids. In nucleotides, the CDR3 is TGCGCCAGCAGCCAACGAGGCCTACAGGACACTGAAGCTTTCTTT. Its protein is CASSQRGLQDTEAFF.

The rearrangement links TRBV6-6 to TRBJ2-5; weak D call: TRBD1 (6 bases). CDR3 length: 13 residues. Germline-derived CDR1 and CDR2 are MNHNY and SVGAGI (reference sequence). Trimming pared 7 bases from V and 2 bases from J, leaving 11 bases between. CDR3 sequence reads: CASKDRRQETQYF. The DNA for the CDR3 is TGTGCCAGCAAAGACAGGAGACAAGAGACCCAGTACTTC.